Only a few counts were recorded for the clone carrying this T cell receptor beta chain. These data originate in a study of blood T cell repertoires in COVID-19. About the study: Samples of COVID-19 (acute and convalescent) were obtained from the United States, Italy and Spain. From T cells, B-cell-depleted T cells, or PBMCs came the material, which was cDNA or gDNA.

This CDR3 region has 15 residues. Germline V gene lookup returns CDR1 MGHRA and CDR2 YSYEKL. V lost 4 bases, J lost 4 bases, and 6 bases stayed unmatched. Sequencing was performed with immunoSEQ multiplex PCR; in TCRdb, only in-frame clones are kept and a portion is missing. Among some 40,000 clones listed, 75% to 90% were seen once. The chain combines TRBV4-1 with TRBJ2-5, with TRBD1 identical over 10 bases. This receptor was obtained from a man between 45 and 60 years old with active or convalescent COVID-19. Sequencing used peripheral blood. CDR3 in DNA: TGCGCCAGCAGCCCGGCCCGGGACAGGGGAGAGACCCAGTACTTC. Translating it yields CASSPARDRGETQYF.